This is a list of T cell receptor beta chains from one sample in a study of regulatory T cells in long-lasting Graves disease. A single record per CDR3 protein comes from TCRdb applying MiXCR to the multiplex PCR reads. The table has roughly 360,000 distinct CDR3 sequences, approximately 23% seen once. Material: peripheral blood mononuclear cells (PBMCs), obtained when the disease was refractory, from a patient treated with antithyroid drugs. The receptors shown here come from a woman aged 40 to 50 with Graves disease. The CDR3 runs from the conserved cysteine through the conserved F or W. D genes are given only for firm matches. Clone size is shown for a subset of rows, as once, few, many or a class of expanded clone.

v_call	clone_size	d_call	j_call	cdr3_nt	cdr3_aa
TRBV27	many	NA	TRBJ1-6	TGTGCCAGCACTCCCACCTGGACAAATTCACCCCTCCACTTT	CASTPTWTNSPLHF
TRBV14	NA	NA	TRBJ2-5	TGTGCCAGCAGCCAATCTTCCGGGGTCCTAGAGACCCAGTACTTC	CASSQSSGVLETQYF
TRBV10-2	few	NA	TRBJ2-2	TGCGCCAGCAGGGACGGACAGTTCCACACCGGGGAGCTGTTTTTT	CASRDGQFHTGELFF
TRBV5-1	many	NA	TRBJ1-1	TGCGCCAGCAGCTTGGGACAAGGAATGAACACTGAAGCTTTCTTT	CASSLGQGMNTEAFF
TRBV11-2	few	NA	TRBJ2-7	TGTGCCAGCAGCTTCGGGTCAGGGCCTGCTTACGAGCAGTACTTC	CASSFGSGPAYEQYF
TRBV27	few	TRBD1	TRBJ1-6	TGTGCCAGCAAGCCGGACAGGGCCTATTCACCCCTCCACTTT	CASKPDRAYSPLHF
TRBV10-3	few	TRBD2	TRBJ2-7	TGTGCCATCAGTGAACCCCGGGACTACTTCCAGTACTTC	CAISEPRDYFQYF
TRBV28	few	NA	TRBJ2-2	TGTGCCACAAAAGACCATAACACCGGGGAGCTGTTTTTT	CATKDHNTGELFF
TRBV6-2/TRBV6-3	few	NA	TRBJ2-2	TGTGCCAGCAGTTACGACACCTCGAACACCGGGGAGCTGTTTTTT	CASSYDTSNTGELFF
TRBV6-1	many	TRBD1	TRBJ2-7	TGTGCCAGCAGTGCCACCGGGACAGGGGCCCACGAGCAGTACTTC	CASSATGTGAHEQYF
TRBV6-5	many	TRBD2	TRBJ2-5	TGTGCCAGCAGTTCCCAACTAGCGGGAGTGAGGGTGGAGACCCAGTACTTC	CASSSQLAGVRVETQYF
TRBV11-2	NA	TRBD2	TRBJ2-3	TGTGCCAGCAGCTCCGGGACTAGCGGGATTATTGTAGATACGCAGTATTTT	CASSSGTSGIIVDTQYF
TRBV2	NA	NA	TRBJ2-7	TGCGCCAGCAGCCCCGTCACCGGGACTCGTGGCTCCTACGAGCAGTACTTC	CASSPVTGTRGSYEQYF
TRBV12-3/TRBV12-4	NA	TRBD1	TRBJ2-7	TGTGCCAGCAGTACGACAGGGGTCAATAGGGAGCAGTACTTC	CASSTTGVNREQYF
TRBV27	few	NA	TRBJ1-5	TGTGCCAGCAGTTTAAGTGGGCGAGGTCAGCCCCAGCATTTT	CASSLSGRGQPQHF
TRBV7-6	NA	TRBD2	TRBJ2-7	TGTGCCAGCAGCTTACTGGCGGGAGGGGTCGACGAGCAGTACTTC	CASSLLAGGVDEQYF
TRBV7-2	NA	NA	TRBJ2-2	TGTGCCAGCAGCTGGGGCGGAGCGTCGAACACCGGGGAGCTGTTTTTT	CASSWGGASNTGELFF
TRBV28	many	NA	TRBJ2-7	TGTGCCAGCAGTTTTGCGGCGGATTTCTCCTACGAGCAGTACTTC	CASSFAADFSYEQYF
TRBV7-8	many	NA	TRBJ2-5	TGTGCCAGCAGCTTTGGGTTGTTAGCGGCGTACCAAGAGACCCAGTACTTC	CASSFGLLAAYQETQYF
TRBV29-1	NA	NA	TRBJ1-1	TGCAGCGCTTGGTGGGTGGCCCATGAAGCTTTCTTT	CSAWWVAHEAFF
TRBV2	few	TRBD2	TRBJ2-3	TGTGCCAGCAAGCTAGCGGGAGGGGCAGATACGCAGTATTTT	CASKLAGGADTQYF
TRBV29-1	NA	TRBD1	TRBJ1-1	TGCAGCGTTGCCTTGCCGGGACAGGGGGAAGCTTTCTTT	CSVALPGQGEAFF
TRBV6-5	many	NA	TRBJ1-1	TGTGCCAGCAGTTATGGGGGAGGAACTGAAGCTTTCTTT	CASSYGGGTEAFF
TRBV14	many	NA	TRBJ1-1	TGTGCCAGCAGCCAAGATCGGATACGCGGAGAAGCTTTCTTT	CASSQDRIRGEAFF
TRBV20-1	many	TRBD2	TRBJ2-7	TGCAGTGCTGCAGGACTAGCGGGACTCTACGAGCAGTACTTC	CSAAGLAGLYEQYF
TRBV11-2	NA	TRBD1	TRBJ2-1	TGTGCCAGCAGGTCCTGGGGACAGGGTGGCAATGAGCAGTTCTTC	CASRSWGQGGNEQFF
TRBV28	many	NA	TRBJ1-1	TGTGCCAATACGTCCCGGAAACCCCCTAACCCGATGAACACTGAAGCTTTCTTT	CANTSRKPPNPMNTEAFF
TRBV7-2	NA	NA	TRBJ2-7	TGTGCCAGCAGCCCGCCTTTCAGGGGCCATTACGAGCAGTACTTC	CASSPPFRGHYEQYF
TRBV18	NA	NA	TRBJ1-1	TGTGCCAGCTCACCATCCGAGGACACTGAAGCTTTCTTT	CASSPSEDTEAFF
TRBV19	NA	NA	TRBJ1-1	TGTGCCAGTAGTATCCATCGTGTGGGGGACACTGAAGCATTCTTT	CASSIHRVGDTEAFF
TRBV12-3/TRBV12-4	many	TRBD1	TRBJ1-2	TGTGCCAGCAGTGCCGTCATTGGGACAGGGTCCAAGGGTGTGTATGGCTACACCTTC	CASSAVIGTGSKGVYGYTF
TRBV14	NA	TRBD1	TRBJ1-2	TGTGCCAGCAGTAACCCTACGGGACAGCTTGGAAGCTACACCTTC	CASSNPTGQLGSYTF
TRBV6-5	few	TRBD2	TRBJ2-5	TGTGCCAGCAGTTTCATGGCCGGGACTAGCGGGAGGGTACTATCGGAGACCCAGTACTTC	CASSFMAGTSGRVLSETQYF
TRBV20-1	few	NA	TRBJ1-5	TGCAGTGCTACCGAATCAAGGCAGGGCAATCAGCCCCAGCATTTT	CSATESRQGNQPQHF
TRBV28	many	NA	TRBJ1-1	TGTGCCAGCTTCCTTAAATCCGGGGTTGGGGGTGATGAAGCTTTCTTT	CASFLKSGVGGDEAFF
TRBV11-2	few	NA	TRBJ2-6	TGTGCCAGCAGCACCCGACAGAAAAGCTCTGGGGCCAACGTCCTGACTTTC	CASSTRQKSSGANVLTF